These 29 T cell receptor beta chains share one sample of origin, sequenced in a study of T-cell reconstitution after alpha-beta-depleted transplantation in children. As it was prepared, the TCRbeta library received unique molecular identifiers. TCRdb analysed the PCR reads with MiXCR anew, one entry per CDR3 protein. Among a few hundred thousand distinct CDR3 sequences listed, roughly a quarter were seen once. The sample consisted of PBMCs, taken before TCRalphabeta/CD19-depleted stem cell transplant. Receptors originate from a boy younger than two with Wiskott-Aldrich syndrome, due to receive a stem cell transplant.

The chain uses TRBV5-1 and TRBJ2-7; 8 nucleotides agree with TRBD2. V gave up 0 bases and J gave up 7 bases; unmatched junction bases: 12. The germline gives CDR1 SGHRS, CDR2 YFSETQ. This CDR3 spans 16 amino acids. DNA of the CDR3: TGCGCCAGCAGCTTGGATTACAGGACTAGCTTTGAGGAGCAGTACTTC. Translated, it gives CASSLDYRTSFEEQYF.

This clonotype was detected a few times. The chain recombines TRBV5-1 with TRBJ2-7, with D maybe TRBD1 (5 bases). The germline gives CDR1 SGHRS, CDR2 YFSETQ. Trimming removed 0 bases at V and 2 bases at J, with 12 bases between. CDR3 size: 15 residues. CDR3 in DNA: TGCGCCAGCAGCTTGGGAACAGGAGTTCCCTACGAGCAGTACTTC. Its protein is CASSLGTGVPYEQYF.

This clonotype was observed a few times. The chain uses TRBV5-1 and TRBJ1-1; D is ambiguous. Germline V CDR1 and CDR2: SGHRS, YFSETQ. This CDR3 has 14 residues. V lost 3 bases and J 0 bases, leaving 9 bases between the germline ends. CDR3 amino acids: CASSSRMMNTEAFF. In DNA, the CDR3 is TGCGCCAGCAGCTCCCGGATGATGAACACTGAAGCTTTCTTT.

The genes are TRBV2 and TRBJ2-5, with 12 bases fitting TRBD2. V lost 10 bases and J lost 5; bases outside the gene matches: 20. Germline-derived CDR1 and CDR2 are SNHLY and FYNNEI. This CDR3 has 18 residues. The CDR3: CATQMSGTSGFPVETQYF. As DNA, the CDR3 is TGTGCCACCCAAATGTCCGGGACTAGCGGGTTCCCAGTGGAGACCCAGTACTTC.

The CDR3 nucleotides read TGTGCCAGCAGCGTAGACCCGGGAGAGACCCAGTACTTC. This translates into CASSVDPGETQYF. This chain connects TRBV9 to TRBJ2-5, with D unclear. The V and J ends lost 0 bases and 4 bases respectively, with 7 bases between them. Germline-derived CDR1 and CDR2 are SGDLS and YYNGEE. The CDR3 has 13 residues.

This clonotype showed up just a few times. This sequence joins TRBV5-1 and TRBJ1-1; TRBD1 matches at 7 bases. With V trimmed by 5 bases and J by 3 bases, 7 bases remained unmatched. CDR1 is SGHRS, CDR2 YFSETQ, per germline. The CDR3 length is 14 residues. The CDR3 DNA sequence: TGCGCCAGCAGTCCTGAGCAGGGGGACACTGAAGCTTTCTTT. As protein: CASSPEQGDTEAFF.

V and J are TRBV5-5 and TRBJ2-1; D is ambiguous. Germline CDR1 is SGHKS and CDR2 is YYEKEE (reference sequence). CDR3 length: 13 amino acids. Trimming took 7 bases from V and 6 from J, leaving 14 bases between them. For the CDR3, the DNA is TGTGCCAGCTCCTGGGCAGTCATCAATGAGCAGTTCTTC. Its translation: CASSWAVINEQFF.

J is TRBJ1-2 and V is TRBV4-1; no clear D. Germline V gene data show CDR1 as MGHRA and CDR2 as YSYEKL. This CDR3 comprises 15 residues. V lost 0 bases and J 2 bases, leaving 10 bases between the germline ends. The CDR3 DNA sequence: TGCGCCAGCAGCCAAGATTTCGCAGTAAACTATGGCTACACCTTC. Translated: CASSQDFAVNYGYTF.

The table lists this clonotype with a few counts. The gene calls are TRBV20-1 and TRBJ2-5, with 11 bases aligning to TRBD1. The CDR3 extends over 13 amino acids. Germline CDR1 reads DFQATT; CDR2 reads SNEGSKA (reference sequence). Trimming removed 4 bases from V and 5 bases from J; junction bases left unmatched: 3. CDR3 protein: CSATDRGLETQYF. CDR3 in DNA: TGCAGTGCTACGGACAGGGGGCTTGAGACCCAGTACTTC.

V is TRBV12-3 or TRBV12-4 and J is TRBJ2-3; possibly TRBD2 for D (6 bases). The CDR3 extends over 11 amino acids. The CDR3 nucleotides read TGTGTGGGAGGTCACAAAGATACGCAGTATTTT. This encodes CVGGHKDTQYF.

This chain uses TRBV6-5 with TRBJ2-7, with D tentatively TRBD1 (5 bases). V was trimmed by 3 bases and J by 1 base, leaving 13 bases between them. The CDR3 runs to 15 residues. The germline gives CDR1 MNHEY, CDR2 SVGAGI. The CDR3 here is CASSYMSGKSYEQYF. CDR3 nucleotides: TGTGCCAGCAGTTATATGTCAGGGAAGTCCTACGAGCAGTACTTC.

This chain uses TRBV5-5 with TRBJ2-2; D is ambiguous. This CDR3 has 16 residues. Germline lookup yields CDR1 SGHKS and CDR2 YYEKEE (reference sequence). V was cut by 4 bases and J by 1 base, with 14 bases left in between. The CDR3 protein is CASSRGGWQNTGELFF. CDR3 nucleotide sequence: TGTGCCAGCAGCCGAGGTGGGTGGCAGAACACCGGGGAGCTGTTTTTT.

This clonotype was detected a few times. The chain links TRBV5-1 to TRBJ1-1; TRBD1 is a possible D gene (5 bases). The germline V and J ends were trimmed by 4 bases and 0 bases, with 13 bases remaining between them. The CDR3 is 15 amino acids. From germline, CDR1 is SGHRS and CDR2 YFSETQ. This chain's CDR3 is CASSPRGTLNTEAFF. The CDR3 DNA sequence: TGCGCCAGCAGCCCCCGTGGGACTTTGAACACTGAAGCTTTCTTT.

This chain uses TRBV3-1 with TRBJ2-1, with D perhaps matching TRBD2 (6 bases). Per germline, CDR1 LGHDT and CDR2 YNNKEL (reference sequence). Trimming took 5 bases from V and 9 from J, leaving 11 bases between them. The CDR3 runs to 12 residues. In DNA, the CDR3 is TGTGCCAGCAGCTTTGGTAGCGGTGAGCAGTTCTTC. Protein: CASSFGSGEQFF.

CDR3 sequence reads: CSVLLMASTDTQYF. The CDR3 DNA reads as TGCAGCGTTCTGCTGATGGCTAGCACAGATACGCAGTATTTT. The chain employs TRBV29-1 and TRBJ2-3; D ambiguous. The CDR3 is made up of 14 amino acids. CDR1 and CDR2 (germline): SQVTM, ANQGSEA. Trimming left V 5 bases short and J 0 bases short, with 12 bases between.

This clonotype has more than one count but fewer than ten. The gene calls are TRBV7-8 and TRBJ2-1, with 14 bases identical to TRBD2. The CDR3 totals 18 residues. Per the germline V gene, CDR1 is SGHVS and CDR2 is FQNEAQ. The V gene end was trimmed by 4 bases and the J gene end by 4 bases; junction bases not matched to a gene: 9. The CDR3 loop is CASSSGTSGRRGYNEQFF. DNA for the CDR3: TGTGCCAGCAGCTCAGGGACTAGCGGGAGAAGGGGGTACAATGAGCAGTTCTTC.

There are a few counts of this clonotype. This chain links TRBV28 with TRBJ2-1; maybe TRBD2 (6 bases). CDR3 length: 15 amino acids. V lost 6 bases to trimming and J lost 5 bases, with 17 bases between them. CDR1 and CDR2 from the germline V gene are MDHEN and SYDVKM. CDR3 coding DNA: TGTGCCAGCAGCCCCCTGGGTAGCGGAAACAATGAGCAGTTCTTC. It encodes CASSPLGSGNNEQFF.

The chain combines TRBV15 with TRBJ1-1; D unresolved. The germline CDR1 and CDR2 sequences are LNHNV and YYDKDF (reference sequence). The V and J ends lost 0 bases and 11 bases respectively, with 7 bases between them. This CDR3 has 11 residues. This CDR3 reads CATSRDHMAFF. CDR3 bases: TGTGCCACCAGCAGAGATCACATGGCTTTCTTT.

This chain uses TRBV28 with TRBJ2-3; unclear D gene. The germline V and J ends were trimmed by 6 bases and 3 bases, with 13 bases remaining between them. This CDR3 spans 14 amino acids. Germline V gene data show CDR1 as MDHEN and CDR2 as SYDVKM. The CDR3 protein is CASRWSRSTDTQYF. The CDR3 DNA reads TGTGCCAGCAGGTGGAGCCGGAGTACAGATACGCAGTATTTT.

The chain is built from TRBV20-1 and TRBJ2-1, with a weak D call TRBD2 (6 bases). This CDR3 region has 15 residues. V dropped 1 base and J dropped 4 bases, with 14 bases sitting between them. CDR1 is DFQATT, CDR2 SNEGSKA, per germline (reference sequence). The CDR3 DNA is TGCAGTGCTAGAGGGGGTAGCGGCACATACAATGAGCAGTTCTTC. Translation: CSARGGSGTYNEQFF.

The chain links TRBV6-5 to TRBJ2-5; D is uncertain. The CDR3 loop spans 14 amino acids. From germline, CDR1 is MNHEY and CDR2 SVGAGI. Between the trimmed V and J ends, which lost 3 bases and 5 bases, there was a span of 13 bases. In nucleotides, the CDR3 is TGTGCCAGCAGTTATTGGGTTCGGGCTGAGACCCAGTACTTC. Translated, it gives CASSYWVRAETQYF.

This chain links TRBV11-2 with TRBJ2-1, with TRBD2 identical over 10 bases. The CDR3 contains 20 residues. Trimming at V came to 1 base and at J to 2 bases, leaving 14 bases not matched to a gene. CDR1 and CDR2 from the germline V gene are SGHAT and FQNNGV. The CDR3 reads CASSLVSYQREGRAYNEQFF. CDR3 nucleotides: TGTGCCAGCAGCTTAGTCTCCTACCAGCGGGAGGGGAGGGCCTACAATGAGCAGTTCTTC. Full variable domain (remainder filled in from reference TRBV11-2 and TRBJ2-1): EAGVAQSPRYKIIEKRQSVAFWCNPISGHATLYWYQQILGQGPKLLIQFQNNGVVDDSQLPKDRFSAERLKGVDSTLKIQPAKLEDSAVYLCASSLVSYQREGRAYNEQFFGPGTRLTVL.

This clonotype has only a few counts. The V and J genes are TRBV20-1 and TRBJ2-7; D gene uncertain. V was cut by 3 bases and J by 2 bases, with 8 bases left in between. Germline V lookup: CDR1 DFQATT, CDR2 SNEGSKA (reference sequence). This CDR3 region has 12 residues. The CDR3 protein is CSASPRPYEQYF. CDR3 coding DNA: TGCAGTGCTAGCCCTAGGCCCTACGAGCAGTACTTC.

This clonotype has just a few counts. This chain links TRBV15 with TRBJ2-5; D ambiguous. Between the trimmed V and J ends, which lost 4 bases and 2 bases, there was a span of 11 bases. CDR1 is LNHNV, CDR2 YYDKDF, per germline (reference sequence). This CDR3 has 14 residues. CDR3 sequence reads: CATSTQPHQETQYF. The DNA for the CDR3 is TGTGCCACCAGCACCCAGCCCCATCAAGAGACCCAGTACTTC.

The rearrangement joins TRBV6-1 to TRBJ2-1, with TRBD2 matching over 8 bases. Germline trimming cut 6 bases from V and 2 bases from J; bases unmatched to any gene: 6. CDR1 is MNHNS, CDR2 SASEGT, per germline. CDR3 size: 15 residues. The CDR3 protein is CASSQSGSAYNEQFF. For the CDR3, the DNA is TGTGCCAGCAGCCAAAGCGGGAGCGCCTACAATGAGCAGTTCTTC.

Only a few counts were recorded for this clonotype. The chain links TRBV4-2 to TRBJ2-1; D not resolved. Germline CDR1 reads LGHNA; CDR2 reads YNFKEQ. Trimming removed 6 bases at V and 4 bases at J, with 7 bases between. CDR3 length: 12 residues. The CDR3 here is CASRTRYNEQFF. The DNA of the CDR3 is TGTGCCAGCAGAACCCGGTACAATGAGCAGTTCTTC.

V and J are TRBV2 and TRBJ2-5; 8 bases map to TRBD2. The junction had 4 bases not matched to a gene; V was cut back by 3 bases and J by 4 bases. This CDR3 contains 14 residues. Germline CDR1 is SNHLY and CDR2 is FYNNEI. CDR3 nucleotide sequence: TGTGCCAGCAGTGAGGCGGGACTAGGAGAGACCCAGTACTTC. This sequence encodes CASSEAGLGETQYF. Drawing the rest from reference TRBV2 and TRBJ2-5, the complete variable domain is EPEVTQTPSHQVTQMGQEVILRCVPISNHLYFYWYRQILGQKVEFLVSFYNNEISEKSEIFDDQFSVERPDGSNFTLKIRSTKLEDSAMYFCASSEAGLGETQYFGPGTRLLVL.

This clonotype was recorded a few times. This chain connects TRBV6-5 to TRBJ2-2, with a weak D call TRBD1 (6 bases). Trimming left V 0 bases short and J 4 bases short, with 12 bases between. The germline gives CDR1 MNHEY, CDR2 SVGAGI. The CDR3 is 16 residues long. The CDR3, as DNA: TGTGCCAGCAGTTACTCCGTGGGGGCGAGCACCGGGGAGCTGTTTTTT. It is translated as CASSYSVGASTGELFF.

The CDR3: CTSSQDWGSPLHF. The CDR3 nucleotides are TGCACCAGCAGCCAAGATTGGGGTTCACCCCTCCACTTT. J is TRBJ1-6 and V is TRBV1. TRBV1 is described as a pseudogene. This CDR3 contains 13 residues.